Judged by abundance, the clone carrying this TCR beta chain is large (0.1 to 1%). With the library built for alpha chains, this beta chain is off target and its frequency is not meaningful. MiXCR, run by TCRdb on the 5' RACE reads, gives a single entry per CDR3 protein. The repertoire includes 4,700 or so distinct CDR3 sequences, about a fifth of them detected once, and around 23% sits in the top ten. Time point indicated: sample taken at primary tumor resection. Sequencing of whole RNA from tumor, nontumor lung or frozen PBMC involved no sorting. These data are taken from a study of spatial heterogeneity in lung cancer. Study context: Consistent detection of more beta-chain than alpha-chain sequences was observed.

The TCR sequence derives from a female donor with early-stage non-small cell lung cancer. The input for sequencing was normal lung tissue next to the tumor, taken at surgery.

The chain's CDR3 is CASSRRLADNTGELFF. CDR3 coding DNA: TGTGCCAGCAGCCGTAGACTAGCGGATAACACCGGGGAGCTGTTTTTT. The chain uses TRBV4-2 and TRBJ2-2; 9 nucleotides line up with TRBD2. Germline V CDR1 and CDR2: LGHNA, YNFKEQ. The ends lost 4 bases at V and 2 bases at J; junction bases unmatched: 5. The CDR3 consists of 16 residues.